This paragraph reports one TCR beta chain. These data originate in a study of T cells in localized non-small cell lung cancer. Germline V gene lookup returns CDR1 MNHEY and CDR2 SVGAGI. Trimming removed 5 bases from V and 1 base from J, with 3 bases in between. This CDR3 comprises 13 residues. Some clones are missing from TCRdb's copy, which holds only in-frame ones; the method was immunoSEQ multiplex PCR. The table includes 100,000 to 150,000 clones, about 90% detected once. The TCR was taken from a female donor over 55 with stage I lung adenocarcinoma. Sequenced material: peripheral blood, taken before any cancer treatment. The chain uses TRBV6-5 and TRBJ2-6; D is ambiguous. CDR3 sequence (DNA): TGTGCCAGCAGTATATCTGGGGCCAACGTCCTGACTTTC. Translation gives CASSISGANVLTF.